Given below is one T cell receptor (beta chain) in context. This entry is derived from a study of cytomegalovirus exposure and HLA in healthy donors. The PCR ran on 60 Vbeta and 13 Jbeta primers. The assay was immunoSEQ multiplex PCR, and TCRdb's table has in-frame clones only and misses some. The sample lists 100,000 to 150,000 clones; about two thirds were seen once. After removal of 1 base from V and 4 bases from J, the junction contained 4 bases not matched to a gene. This CDR3 is 15 amino acids long. The germline V gene encodes CDR1 LNHDA and CDR2 SQIVND (reference sequence). The chain recombines TRBV19 with TRBJ2-7; 10 positions agree with TRBD1. The clonotype originates from a man aged 25 to 40 in good health and CMV-seronegative. Sequenced sample: PBMCs. The CDR3 region is CASSIGTGGVYEQYF. In DNA form, the CDR3 reads TGTGCCAGTAGTATAGGGACAGGGGGAGTATACGAGCAGTACTTC.